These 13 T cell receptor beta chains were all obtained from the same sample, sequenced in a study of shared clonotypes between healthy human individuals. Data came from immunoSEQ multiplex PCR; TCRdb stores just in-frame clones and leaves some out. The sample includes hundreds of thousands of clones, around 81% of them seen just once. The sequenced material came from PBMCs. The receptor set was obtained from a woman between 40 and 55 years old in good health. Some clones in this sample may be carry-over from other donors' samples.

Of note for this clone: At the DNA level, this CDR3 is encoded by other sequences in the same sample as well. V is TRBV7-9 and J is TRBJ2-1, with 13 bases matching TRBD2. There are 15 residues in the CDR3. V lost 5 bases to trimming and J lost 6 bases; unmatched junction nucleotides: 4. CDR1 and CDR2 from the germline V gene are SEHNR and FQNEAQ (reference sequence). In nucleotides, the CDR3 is TGTGCCAGCAGCCCGAGACTAGCGGGGGGCAATGAGCAGTTCTTC. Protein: CASSPRLAGGNEQFF.

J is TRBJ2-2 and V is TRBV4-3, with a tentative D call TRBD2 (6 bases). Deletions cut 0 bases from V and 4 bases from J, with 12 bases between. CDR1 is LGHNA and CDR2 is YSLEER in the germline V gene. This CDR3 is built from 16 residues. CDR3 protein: CASSQEPGSSTGELFF. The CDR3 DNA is TGCGCCAGCAGCCAAGAACCCGGGAGTAGCACCGGGGAGCTGTTTTTT.

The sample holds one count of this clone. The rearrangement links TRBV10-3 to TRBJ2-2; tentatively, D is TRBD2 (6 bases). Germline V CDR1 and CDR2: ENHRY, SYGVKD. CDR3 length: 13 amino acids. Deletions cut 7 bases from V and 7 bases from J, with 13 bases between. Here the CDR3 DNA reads TGTGCCATCAACCGACTAGAGGACGGGGAGCTGTTTTTT. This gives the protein CAINRLEDGELFF.

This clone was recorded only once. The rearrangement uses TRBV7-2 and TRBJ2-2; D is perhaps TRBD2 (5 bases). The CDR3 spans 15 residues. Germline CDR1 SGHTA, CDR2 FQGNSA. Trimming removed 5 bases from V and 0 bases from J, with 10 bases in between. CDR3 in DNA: TGTGCCAGCAGCCGTAGGACTTCGAACACCGGGGAGCTGTTTTTT. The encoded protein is CASSRRTSNTGELFF.

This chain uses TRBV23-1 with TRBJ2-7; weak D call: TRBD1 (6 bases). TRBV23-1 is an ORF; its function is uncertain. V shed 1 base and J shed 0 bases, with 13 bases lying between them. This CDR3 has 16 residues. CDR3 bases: TGCGCCAGCAGTCAATATGAGGGGACAAGCTCCTACGAGCAGTACTTC. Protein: CASSQYEGTSSYEQYF.

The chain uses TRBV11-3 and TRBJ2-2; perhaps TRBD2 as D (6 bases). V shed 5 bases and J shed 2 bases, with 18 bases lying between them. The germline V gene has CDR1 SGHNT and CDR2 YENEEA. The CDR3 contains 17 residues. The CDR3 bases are TGTGCCAGCAGCCGAGGTGGGCGGGACCCAAACACCGGGGAGCTGTTTTTT. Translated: CASSRGGRDPNTGELFF.

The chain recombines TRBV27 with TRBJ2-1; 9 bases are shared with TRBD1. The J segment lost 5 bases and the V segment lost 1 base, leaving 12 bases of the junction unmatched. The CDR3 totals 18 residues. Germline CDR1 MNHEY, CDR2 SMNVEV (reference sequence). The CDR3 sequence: CASSLYFRGDRDNNEQFF. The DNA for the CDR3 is TGTGCCAGCAGTTTATATTTCCGGGGGGACAGGGACAACAATGAGCAGTTCTTC.

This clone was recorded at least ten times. CDR3 region: CASSTGTDNQPQHF. The CDR3 region has the DNA TGTGCCAGCTCTACCGGGACAGACAATCAGCCCCAGCATTTT. The V gene is TRBV6-5, the J gene TRBJ1-5; 7 bases are shared with TRBD1. Germline CDR1 is MNHEY and CDR2 is SVGAGI. The junction had 7 bases not matched to a gene; V was cut back by 8 bases and J by 3 bases. The CDR3 totals 14 residues.

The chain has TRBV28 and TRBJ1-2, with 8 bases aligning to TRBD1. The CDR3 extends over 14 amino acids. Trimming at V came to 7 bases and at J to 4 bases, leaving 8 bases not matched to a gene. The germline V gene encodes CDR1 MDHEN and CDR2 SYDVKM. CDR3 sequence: CASTTDRGVYGYTF. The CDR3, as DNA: TGTGCCAGCACCACCGACAGGGGAGTCTATGGCTACACCTTC.

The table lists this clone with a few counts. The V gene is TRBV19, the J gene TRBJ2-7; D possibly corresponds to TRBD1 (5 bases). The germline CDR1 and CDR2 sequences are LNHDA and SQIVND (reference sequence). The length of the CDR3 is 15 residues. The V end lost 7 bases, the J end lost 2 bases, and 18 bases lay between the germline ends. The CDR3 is CASTTTSKGAYEQYF. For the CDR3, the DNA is TGTGCCAGTACCACCACCTCTAAAGGGGCCTACGAGCAGTACTTC.

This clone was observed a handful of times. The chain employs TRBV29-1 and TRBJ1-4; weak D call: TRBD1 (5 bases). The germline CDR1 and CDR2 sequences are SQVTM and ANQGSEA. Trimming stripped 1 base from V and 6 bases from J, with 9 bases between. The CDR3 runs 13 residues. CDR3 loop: CSVEGGDYEKLFF. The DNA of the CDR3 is TGCAGCGTTGAAGGAGGGGATTATGAAAAACTGTTTTTT.

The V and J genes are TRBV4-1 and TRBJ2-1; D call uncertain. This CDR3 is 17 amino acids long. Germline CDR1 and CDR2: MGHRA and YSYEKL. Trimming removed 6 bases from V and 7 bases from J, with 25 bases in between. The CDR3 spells CASSPTRGLLEGNEQFF. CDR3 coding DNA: TGCGCCAGCAGTCCTACACGAGGTCTCTTGGAAGGGAATGAGCAGTTCTTC.

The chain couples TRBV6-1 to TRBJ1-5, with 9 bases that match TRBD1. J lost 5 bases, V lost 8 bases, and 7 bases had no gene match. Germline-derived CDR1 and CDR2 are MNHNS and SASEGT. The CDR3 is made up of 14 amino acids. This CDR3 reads CASQDRGLYQPQHF. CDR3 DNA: TGTGCCAGCCAGGACAGGGGCTTGTATCAGCCCCAGCATTTT.